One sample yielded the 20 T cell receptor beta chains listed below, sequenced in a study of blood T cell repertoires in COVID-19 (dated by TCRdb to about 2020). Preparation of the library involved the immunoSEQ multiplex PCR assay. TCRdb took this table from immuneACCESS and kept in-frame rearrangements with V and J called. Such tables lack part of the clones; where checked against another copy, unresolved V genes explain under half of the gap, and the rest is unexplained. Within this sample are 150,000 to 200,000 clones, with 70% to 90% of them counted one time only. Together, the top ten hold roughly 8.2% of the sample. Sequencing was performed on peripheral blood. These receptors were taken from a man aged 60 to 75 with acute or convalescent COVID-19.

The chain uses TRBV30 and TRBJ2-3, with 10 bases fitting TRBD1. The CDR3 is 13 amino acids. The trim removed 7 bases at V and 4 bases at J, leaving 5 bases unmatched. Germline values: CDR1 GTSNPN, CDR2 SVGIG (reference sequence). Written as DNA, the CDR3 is TGTGCCTATGACAGGGGGCGCGCAGATACGCAGTATTTT. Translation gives CAYDRGRADTQYF.

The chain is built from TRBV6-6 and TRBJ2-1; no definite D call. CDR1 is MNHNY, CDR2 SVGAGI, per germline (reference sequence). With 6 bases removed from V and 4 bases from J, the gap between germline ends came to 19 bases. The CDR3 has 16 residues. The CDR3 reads CASRPLPSRLYNEQFF. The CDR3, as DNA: TGTGCCAGCAGGCCCCTCCCGAGCCGATTATACAATGAGCAGTTCTTC.

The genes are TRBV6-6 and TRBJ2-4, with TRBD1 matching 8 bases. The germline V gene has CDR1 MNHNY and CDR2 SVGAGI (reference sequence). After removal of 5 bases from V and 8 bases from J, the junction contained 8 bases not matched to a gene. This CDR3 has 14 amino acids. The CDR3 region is CASSPGQGAHIQYF. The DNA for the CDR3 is TGTGCCAGCAGTCCAGGGCAGGGGGCACACATTCAGTACTTC.

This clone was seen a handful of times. The CDR3 DNA reads TGTGCCAGCAGTTTCCAACTAGCGGGAGGGCTGCAGACCCAGTACTTC. This gives the protein CASSFQLAGGLQTQYF. The V and J genes are TRBV6-2 or TRBV6-3 and TRBJ2-5, with 13 bases aligning to TRBD2. CDR3 length equals 16 residues. CDR1 MNHEY and CDR2 SVGEGT come from the germline V gene. V lost 4 bases and J lost 6; bases outside the gene matches: 8.

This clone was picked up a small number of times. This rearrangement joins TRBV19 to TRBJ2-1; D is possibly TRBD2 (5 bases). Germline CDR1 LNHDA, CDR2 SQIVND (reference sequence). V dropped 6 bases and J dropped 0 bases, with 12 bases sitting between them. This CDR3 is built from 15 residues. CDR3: CASRIKAASYNEQFF. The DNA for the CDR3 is TGTGCCAGTAGGATAAAAGCGGCCTCCTACAATGAGCAGTTCTTC.

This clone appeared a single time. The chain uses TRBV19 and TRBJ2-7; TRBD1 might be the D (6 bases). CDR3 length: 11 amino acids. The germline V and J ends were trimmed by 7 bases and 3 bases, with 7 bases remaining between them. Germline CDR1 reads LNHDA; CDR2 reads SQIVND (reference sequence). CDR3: CASTDSYEQYF. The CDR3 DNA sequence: TGTGCCAGTACGGACAGCTACGAGCAGTACTTC.

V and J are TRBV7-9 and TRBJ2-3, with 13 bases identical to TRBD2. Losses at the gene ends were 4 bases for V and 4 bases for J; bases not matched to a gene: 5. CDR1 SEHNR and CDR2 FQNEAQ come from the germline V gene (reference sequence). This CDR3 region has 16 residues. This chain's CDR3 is CASSSRTSGSADTQYF. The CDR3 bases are TGTGCCAGCAGCTCTCGGACTAGCGGGAGTGCAGATACGCAGTATTTT. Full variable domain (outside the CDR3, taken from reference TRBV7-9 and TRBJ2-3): DTGVSQNPRHKITKRGQNVTFRCDPISEHNRLYWYRQTLGQGPEFLTYFQNEAQLEKSRLLSDRFSAERPKGSFSTLEIQRTEQGDSAMYLCASSSRTSGSADTQYFGPGTRLTVL.

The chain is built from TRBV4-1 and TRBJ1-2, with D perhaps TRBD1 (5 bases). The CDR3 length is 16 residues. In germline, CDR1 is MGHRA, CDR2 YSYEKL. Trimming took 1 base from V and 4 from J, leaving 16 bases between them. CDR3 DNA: TGCGCCAGCAGCCAAGCCAGCGGGGCAGCAGTCTATGGCTACACCTTC. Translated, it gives CASSQASGAAVYGYTF.

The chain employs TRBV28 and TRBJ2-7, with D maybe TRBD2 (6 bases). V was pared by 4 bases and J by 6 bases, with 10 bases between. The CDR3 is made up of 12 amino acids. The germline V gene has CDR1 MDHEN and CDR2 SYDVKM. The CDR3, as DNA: TGTGCCAGCAGTTCGGAGGGGCTCGAGCAGTACTTC. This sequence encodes CASSSEGLEQYF.

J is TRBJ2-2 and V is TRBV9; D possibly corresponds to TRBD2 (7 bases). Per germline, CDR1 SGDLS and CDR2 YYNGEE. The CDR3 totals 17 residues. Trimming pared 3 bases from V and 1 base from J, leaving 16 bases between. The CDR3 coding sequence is TGTGCCAGCAGCGCTGTTAGGGGGGGCCTGAACACCGGGGAGCTGTTTTTT. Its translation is CASSAVRGGLNTGELFF.

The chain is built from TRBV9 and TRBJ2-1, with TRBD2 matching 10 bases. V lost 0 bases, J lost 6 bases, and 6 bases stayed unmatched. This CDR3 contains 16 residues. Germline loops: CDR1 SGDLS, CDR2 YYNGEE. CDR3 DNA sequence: TGTGCCAGCAGCGTAGGGCTAGCGGGAGTGTCCAATGAGCAGTTCTTC. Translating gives CASSVGLAGVSNEQFF.

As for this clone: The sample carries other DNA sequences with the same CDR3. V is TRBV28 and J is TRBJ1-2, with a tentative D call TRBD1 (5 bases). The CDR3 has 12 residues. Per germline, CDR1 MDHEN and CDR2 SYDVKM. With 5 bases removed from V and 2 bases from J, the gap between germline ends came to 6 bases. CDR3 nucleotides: TGTGCCAGCAGTAGGGGCAACTATGGCTACACCTTC. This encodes CASSRGNYGYTF.

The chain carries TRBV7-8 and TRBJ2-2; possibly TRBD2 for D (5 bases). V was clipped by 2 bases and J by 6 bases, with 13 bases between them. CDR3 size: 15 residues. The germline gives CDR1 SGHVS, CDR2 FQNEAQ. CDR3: CASSLSPTNPGELFF. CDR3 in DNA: TGTGCCAGCAGCTTATCGCCGACTAACCCCGGGGAGCTGTTTTTT.

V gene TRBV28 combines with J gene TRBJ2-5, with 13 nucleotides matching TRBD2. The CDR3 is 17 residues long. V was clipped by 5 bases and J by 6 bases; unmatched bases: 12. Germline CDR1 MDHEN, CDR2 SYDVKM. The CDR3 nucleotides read TGTGCCAGCAGTAAATTACCGGGACTAGCGGGAATAAAGACCCAGTACTTC. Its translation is CASSKLPGLAGIKTQYF.

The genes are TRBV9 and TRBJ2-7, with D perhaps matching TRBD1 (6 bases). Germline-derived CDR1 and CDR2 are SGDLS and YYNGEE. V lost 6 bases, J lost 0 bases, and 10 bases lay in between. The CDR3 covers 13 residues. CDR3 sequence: CASTRGSSYEQYF. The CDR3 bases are TGTGCCAGCACCAGGGGTAGCTCCTACGAGCAGTACTTC.

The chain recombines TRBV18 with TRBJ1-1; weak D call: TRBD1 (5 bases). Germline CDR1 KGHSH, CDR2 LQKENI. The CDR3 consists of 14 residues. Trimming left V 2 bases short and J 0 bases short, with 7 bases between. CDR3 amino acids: CASSPDSMNTEAFF. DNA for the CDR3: TGTGCCAGCTCACCAGACAGCATGAACACTGAAGCTTTCTTT.

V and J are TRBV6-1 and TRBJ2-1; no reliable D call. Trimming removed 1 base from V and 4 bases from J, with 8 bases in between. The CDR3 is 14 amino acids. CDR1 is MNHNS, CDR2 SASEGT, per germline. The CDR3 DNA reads TGTGCCAGCAGTGAAGTCCCAGGTTACAATGAGCAGTTCTTC. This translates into CASSEVPGYNEQFF.

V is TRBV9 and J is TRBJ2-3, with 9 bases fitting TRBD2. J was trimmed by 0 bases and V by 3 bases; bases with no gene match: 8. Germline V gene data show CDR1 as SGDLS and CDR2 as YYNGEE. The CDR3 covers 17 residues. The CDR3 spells CASSAAASGASTDTQYF. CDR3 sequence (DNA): TGTGCCAGCAGCGCCGCAGCTAGCGGGGCAAGCACAGATACGCAGTATTTT.

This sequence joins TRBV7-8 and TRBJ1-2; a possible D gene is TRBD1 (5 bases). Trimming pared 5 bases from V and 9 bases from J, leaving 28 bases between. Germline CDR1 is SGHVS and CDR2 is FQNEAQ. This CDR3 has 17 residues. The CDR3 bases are TGTGCCAGCAGCGAATCCGGGGGGGGTCAAATAGCGTCAAGCTACACCTTC. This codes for CASSESGGGQIASSYTF.

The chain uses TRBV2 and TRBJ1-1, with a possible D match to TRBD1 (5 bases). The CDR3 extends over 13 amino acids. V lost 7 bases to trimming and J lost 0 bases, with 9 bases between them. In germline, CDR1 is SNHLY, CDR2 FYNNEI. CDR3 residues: CASIDSMNTEAFF. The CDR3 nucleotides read TGTGCCAGCATCGACAGTATGAACACTGAAGCTTTCTTT. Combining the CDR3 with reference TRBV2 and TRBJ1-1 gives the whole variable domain EPEVTQTPSHQVTQMGQEVILRCVPISNHLYFYWYRQILGQKVEFLVSFYNNEISEKSEIFDDQFSVERPDGSNFTLKIRSTKLEDSAMYFCASIDSMNTEAFFGQGTRLTVV.